The next 9 T cell receptor beta chains were all read from a single sample in a study of Ad26.COV2.S vaccination and SARS-CoV-2 variants. Treatment given: approximately 18 received Ad26.COV2.S at low or high dose, single or two shots; 5 received placebo; per-sample allocation not given. Day 63 following the first vaccine or placebo injection was when the samples were taken. The repertoire was sequenced with immunoSEQ multiplex PCR; TCRdb's copy has only in-frame clones and lacks some. The sample shows fewer than 300,000 clones, 80% to 90% of them seen only once. The sequenced sample was peripheral blood, obtained in a trial of Ad26.COV2.S vaccine versus placebo. These receptors were obtained from a person between 18 and 65 years old who received the Ad26.COV2.S COVID-19 vaccine or a placebo.

The chain carries TRBV19 and TRBJ2-5, with 13 bases aligning to TRBD2. The CDR3 runs 15 residues. Per germline, CDR1 LNHDA and CDR2 SQIVND (reference sequence). The V segment lost 9 bases and the J segment 4 bases; nucleotides outside the gene matches: 8. In DNA, the CDR3 is TGTGCCAGCCGGACTAGCGGGAGCCCGAGAGAGACCCAGTACTTC. Its protein is CASRTSGSPRETQYF.

With regard to this clone: Other DNA sequences in this specimen translate into the identical CDR3. The genes are TRBV5-1 and TRBJ2-5; a weak D match, TRBD2 (6 bases). The length of the CDR3 is 15 residues. The V gene lost 0 bases and the J gene lost 5 bases, with 14 bases spanning the gap. Germline assignment: CDR1 SGHRS and CDR2 YFSETQ. The CDR3 protein is CASSLAGQGGETQYF. The CDR3 DNA sequence: TGCGCCAGCAGCTTGGCCGGGCAGGGAGGTGAGACCCAGTACTTC.

The J gene is TRBJ2-3, the V gene TRBV2; D is undetermined. Trimming shortened V by 7 bases and J by 7 bases, and 15 bases separated the two germline ends. The length of the CDR3 is 13 residues. Germline-derived CDR1 and CDR2 are SNHLY and FYNNEI. The CDR3, as DNA: TGTGCCAGCACCCAGAGGTCGGGCAATACGCAGTATTTT. It specifies CASTQRSGNTQYF. Variable domain in full (rest from reference TRBV2 and TRBJ2-3): EPEVTQTPSHQVTQMGQEVILRCVPISNHLYFYWYRQILGQKVEFLVSFYNNEISEKSEIFDDQFSVERPDGSNFTLKIRSTKLEDSAMYFCASTQRSGNTQYFGPGTRLTVL.

A single count supports this clone. V and J are TRBV18 and TRBJ1-1; perhaps TRBD1 as D (5 bases). The CDR3 is 15 residues long. Trimming took off 3 bases at V and 6 bases at J, with 17 bases between the two ends. From germline, CDR1 is KGHSH and CDR2 LQKENI. DNA for the CDR3: TGTGCCAGCTCACCCCAGGGAAATCCAAAGGCTGAAGCTTTCTTT. Its translation is CASSPQGNPKAEAFF. The entire variable domain, with the rest obtained from reference TRBV18 and TRBJ1-1, is as follows: NAGVMQNPRHLVRRRGQEARLRCSPMKGHSHVYWYRQLPEEGLKFMVYLQKENIIDESGMPKERFSAEFPKEGPSILRIQQVVRGDSAAYFCASSPQGNPKAEAFFGQGTRLTVV.

On this clone: One end of the junction is discordant with germline, which a read error may explain. The chain employs TRBV7-6 and TRBJ1-2; no clear D gene. The CDR3 is made up of 14 amino acids. In germline, CDR1 is SGHVS, CDR2 FNYEAQ. CDR3 loop: CASTLTPDTDGYTF. In DNA, the CDR3 is TGTGCCAGCACCTTAACCCCAGACACGGATGGCTACACCTTC. The full variable domain, in which reference TRBV7-6 and TRBJ1-2 provide the parts outside the CDR3, is GAGVSQSPRYKVTKRGQDVALRCDPISGHVSLYWYRQALGQGPEFLTYFNYEAQQDKSGLPNDRFSAERPEGSISTLTIQRTEQRDSAMYRCASTLTPDTDGYTFGSGTRLTVV.

This chain uses TRBV5-8 with TRBJ2-1, with 7 nucleotides matching TRBD1. This CDR3 is built from 16 residues. With V trimmed by 4 bases and J by 1 base, 8 bases remained unmatched. Looked up from germline, CDR1 is SGHTS and CDR2 is YDEGEE. CDR3 coding DNA: TGTGCCAGCAGCCCCTGGACAGGCGGGTCCTACAATGAGCAGTTCTTC. Translating it yields CASSPWTGGSYNEQFF.

CDR3 sequence (DNA): TGTGCCAGCAGCTGGGACTCCTACGAGCAGTACTTC. This translates into CASSWDSYEQYF. J is TRBJ2-7 and V is TRBV5-4; D gene ambiguous. Germline values: CDR1 SGHNT, CDR2 YYREEE (reference sequence). This CDR3 is built from 12 residues. Trimming left V 3 bases short and J 0 bases short, with 4 bases between.

The chain is built from TRBV6-2 or TRBV6-3 and TRBJ2-2; TRBD1 might be the D (5 bases). Trimming removed 0 bases at V and 4 bases at J, with 12 bases between. In germline, CDR1 is MNHEY, CDR2 SVGEGT. The CDR3 loop spans 16 amino acids. The CDR3 sequence: CASSYSPGKGTGELFF. In nucleotides, the CDR3 is TGTGCCAGCAGTTACTCTCCAGGGAAAGGCACCGGGGAGCTGTTTTTT.

This chain uses TRBV29-1 with TRBJ2-1; TRBD2 matches at 12 bases. The CDR3 loop spans 14 amino acids. J was trimmed by 9 bases and V by 2 bases; bases with no gene match: 5. CDR1 and CDR2 from the germline V gene are SQVTM and ANQGSEA. CDR3: CSVERLAGVSEQFF. CDR3 nucleotide sequence: TGCAGCGTTGAACGACTAGCGGGAGTATCTGAGCAGTTCTTC.